The clone carrying this T cell receptor (beta chain) was counted at least ten times. CDR1 is SGHVS and CDR2 is FQNEAQ in the germline V gene. The CDR3 runs 14 residues. Trimming took off 0 bases at V and 3 bases at J, with 9 bases between the two ends. Genomic DNA, the template, was used for profiling of the TCR beta VDJ and CDR3. MiXCR was run by TCRdb on the reads, yielding one entry per CDR3 protein. The sample includes fewer than 200,000 distinct CDR3 sequences, 47% seen only once; the top ten take more than 0.95%. These data belong to a study of CD8+CD57+ T cells in acquired aplastic anemia. Patients chosen for sequencing had CD8+CD57+ cells that had expanded, as shown by flow cytometry.

This chain joins TRBV7-8 and TRBJ2-7; D ambiguous. This clonotype originated in a human donor with aplastic anemia. What was sequenced was sorted CD4+, CD8+, or CD8+CD57+ T cells (not recorded which) from PBMCs. CDR3 sequence: CASSLAGLDYEQYF. The CDR3 bases are TGTGCCAGCAGCTTAGCAGGCCTAGACTACGAGCAGTACTTC.